This TCR beta chain stems from a study of T cells in Graves' hyperthyroidism and ophthalmopathy. V shed 9 bases and J shed 1 base, with 8 bases lying between them. Germline V gene sequence: CDR1 KGHDR, CDR2 SFDVKD. This CDR3 has 12 amino acids. The source material, RNA transcripts, was used to amplify TCR beta CDR3 regions. The HTBI set primed first-round TCR CDR3 RT-PCR. Via MiXCR, TCRdb re-called the multiplex PCR reads, giving one row per CDR3 protein. This sample carries hundreds of thousands of distinct CDR3 sequences, over 35% of them seen once, and the ten largest clones take about 8.9%. Graves' hyperthyroidism showing no ophthalmopathy progression within 18 months was considered stable. This clonotype was counted at least ten times.

This clonotype originated in a man between 18 and 35 years old with Graves' hyperthyroidism. The V call is TRBV24-1, the J call TRBJ2-5; D is unresolved. The specimen sequenced was blood. CDR3 in DNA: TGTGCCACCGGCGACGGCCAAGAGACCCAGTACTTC. It translates to CATGDGQETQYF.